The 19 T cell receptor beta chains in this list originate from one sample, sequenced in a study of blood T cell repertoires in COVID-19. TCRdb's table, derived via immunoSEQ multiplex PCR, lists solely in-frame clones and lacks some. Of 230,000 or so clones listed, 81% are singletons. The sample comprised peripheral blood. Receptors originate from an elderly woman with COVID-19, enrolled during active disease.

The chain recombines TRBV2 with TRBJ2-5, with TRBD2 identical over 9 bases. V was clipped by 1 base and J by 3 bases; unmatched bases: 6. This CDR3 contains 16 residues. Germline CDR1 is SNHLY and CDR2 is FYNNEI. The CDR3 here is CASSEGFPSGEETQYF. The CDR3, as DNA: TGTGCCAGCAGTGAAGGGTTTCCTAGCGGGGAAGAGACCCAGTACTTC.

The chain links TRBV5-5 to TRBJ2-2; a possible D gene is TRBD2 (6 bases). Germline CDR1 reads SGHKS; CDR2 reads YYEKEE (reference sequence). The CDR3 spans 15 residues. Trimming stripped 2 bases from V and 1 base from J, with 9 bases between. CDR3 in DNA: TGTGCCAGCAGCTTCTGGGGAGGGAACACCGGGGAGCTGTTTTTT. Its translation is CASSFWGGNTGELFF.

V is TRBV19 and J is TRBJ1-5; no reliable D call. The germline V gene has CDR1 LNHDA and CDR2 SQIVND (reference sequence). This CDR3 spans 13 amino acids. V lost 5 bases and J 9 bases, leaving 14 bases between the germline ends. The CDR3 region has the DNA TGTGCCAGTAGTTCGAGGTCCCAACGGCCCCAGCATTTT. Protein product: CASSSRSQRPQHF. The entire variable domain, with the rest obtained from reference TRBV19 and TRBJ1-5, is as follows: DGGITQSPKYLFRKEGQNVTLSCEQNLNHDAMYWYRQDPGQGLRLIYYSQIVNDFQKGDIAEGYSVSREKKESFPLTVTSAQKNPTAFYLCASSSRSQRPQHFGDGTRLSIL.

CDR3 coding DNA: TGTGCCATCAGTGTAAACTACAATGAGCAGTTCTTC. Translated, it gives CAISVNYNEQFF. This chain joins TRBV10-3 and TRBJ2-1; no definite D call. V was clipped by 4 bases and J by 3 bases, with 4 bases between them. Germline CDR1 and CDR2: ENHRY and SYGVKD. CDR3 length: 12 amino acids.

The rearrangement joins TRBV5-1 to TRBJ2-3, with 11 bases that match TRBD2. Germline trimming cut 6 bases from V and 3 bases from J; bases unmatched to any gene: 3. The CDR3 sequence is 14 residues long. Germline V gene data show CDR1 as SGHRS and CDR2 as YFSETQ. The DNA of the CDR3 is TGCGCCAGCACCCTAGCGGGGGGAACAGATACGCAGTATTTT. This codes for CASTLAGGTDTQYF.

The chain's CDR3 is CASSYRGRGNRDTEAFF. CDR3 bases: TGTGCCAGCAGTTACAGGGGGCGAGGGAATAGGGACACTGAAGCTTTCTTT. The rearrangement uses TRBV2 and TRBJ1-1, with 9 bases lining up with TRBD1. This CDR3 has 17 residues. Germline assignment: CDR1 SNHLY and CDR2 FYNNEI. V was clipped by 5 bases and J by 3 bases; unmatched bases: 13. Complete variable domain (other parts from reference TRBV2 and TRBJ1-1): EPEVTQTPSHQVTQMGQEVILRCVPISNHLYFYWYRQILGQKVEFLVSFYNNEISEKSEIFDDQFSVERPDGSNFTLKIRSTKLEDSAMYFCASSYRGRGNRDTEAFFGQGTRLTVV.

The CDR3: CASSSAGGRRQYF. The DNA for the CDR3 is TGTGCCAGCAGCTCCGCCGGTGGGAGGAGGCAGTACTTC. V gene TRBV7-8 combines with J gene TRBJ2-7, with a weak D call TRBD2 (6 bases). CDR1 SGHVS and CDR2 FQNEAQ come from the germline V gene. Trimming removed 4 bases at V and 9 bases at J, with 16 bases between. CDR3 length equals 13 residues.

The chain is built from TRBV5-6 and TRBJ2-5; D remains ambiguous. The CDR3 contains 12 residues. V lost 0 bases, J lost 4 bases, and 4 bases lay in between. Germline V gene sequence: CDR1 SGHDT, CDR2 YYEEEE. CDR3 residues: CASSLAGETQYF. The CDR3 nucleotides are TGTGCCAGCAGCTTGGCCGGAGAGACCCAGTACTTC.

The chain couples TRBV6-1 to TRBJ2-5, with TRBD2 matching 7 bases. Trimming took 0 bases from V and 4 from J; bases not matched to a gene: 5. CDR1 MNHNS and CDR2 SASEGT come from the germline V gene. The CDR3 contains 15 residues. The CDR3: CASSEALGGGETQYF. The CDR3 nucleotides read TGTGCCAGCAGTGAAGCTCTTGGGGGGGGAGAGACCCAGTACTTC.

J is TRBJ2-7 and V is TRBV10-3; the match to TRBD2 covers 14 bases. The CDR3 totals 17 residues. Germline lookup yields CDR1 ENHRY and CDR2 SYGVKD. V lost 5 bases and J lost 3; bases outside the gene matches: 9. The CDR3 DNA reads as TGTGCCATCAGTTCACCGGGACTAGCGGGAGCCGGCTACGAGCAGTACTTC. This translates into CAISSPGLAGAGYEQYF.

This clone has a handful of counts. The CDR3 sequence: CSASSGALWGEQYF. The CDR3 DNA follows: TGCAGTGCTAGTTCGGGAGCCCTATGGGGCGAGCAGTACTTC. The chain combines TRBV20-1 with TRBJ2-7; maybe TRBD2 (6 bases). The V end was cut by 3 bases, the J end by 6 bases, with 18 bases between. The CDR3 has 14 amino acids. Germline V gene sequence: CDR1 DFQATT, CDR2 SNEGSKA (reference sequence).

The chain employs TRBV6-6 and TRBJ2-7; the D gene is possibly TRBD2 (6 bases). Trimming shortened V by 6 bases and J by 0 bases, and 15 bases separated the two germline ends. Germline CDR1 is MNHNY and CDR2 is SVGAGI (reference sequence). The CDR3 is made up of 15 amino acids. The CDR3 is CASSPEGGASYEQYF. Written as DNA, the CDR3 is TGTGCCAGCAGCCCCGAAGGCGGGGCCTCCTACGAGCAGTACTTC.

The V call is TRBV5-1, the J call TRBJ1-1; TRBD1 might be the D (6 bases). The CDR3 covers 15 residues. The germline gives CDR1 SGHRS, CDR2 YFSETQ. The V end was cut by 4 bases, the J end by 1 base, with 14 bases between. CDR3 loop: CASSTAGTRNTEAFF. For the CDR3, the DNA is TGCGCCAGCAGCACGGCCGGGACAAGGAACACTGAAGCTTTCTTT.

The chain uses TRBV3-1 (or the pseudogene TRBV3-2) and TRBJ1-2; TRBD1 agrees at 9 bases. Germline assignment: CDR1 LGHDT and CDR2 YNNKEL (reference sequence). Trimming cost V 5 bases and J 4 bases; bases outside gene matches: 8. This CDR3 contains 15 residues. CDR3 amino acids: CASSTTGGIGYGYTF. The DNA of the CDR3 is TGTGCCAGCAGCACAACAGGGGGCATAGGCTATGGCTACACCTTC.

This sequence joins TRBV2 and TRBJ2-5, with 9 nucleotides matching TRBD2. Looked up from germline, CDR1 is SNHLY and CDR2 is FYNNEI. The CDR3 extends over 16 amino acids. J gave up 0 bases and V 4 bases, and 6 bases lay outside the gene matches. CDR3 sequence reads: CASSARASGNQETQYF. In DNA form, the CDR3 reads TGTGCCAGCAGTGCTCGGGCTAGCGGGAACCAAGAGACCCAGTACTTC.

V usage is TRBV18 and J usage is TRBJ1-1; tentative D call: TRBD1 (6 bases). The germline V gene encodes CDR1 KGHSH and CDR2 LQKENI. V dropped 4 bases and J dropped 0 bases, with 12 bases sitting between them. This CDR3 spans 15 amino acids. The DNA of the CDR3 is TGTGCCAGCTCACAGGGACAAGGGTTGAACACTGAAGCTTTCTTT. Its translation: CASSQGQGLNTEAFF.

This chain links TRBV4-2 with TRBJ1-2; possible D gene TRBD1, 6 bases. The CDR3 length is 17 residues. Trimming shortened V by 0 bases and J by 1 base, and 15 bases separated the two germline ends. Germline V gives CDR1 LGHNA, CDR2 YNFKEQ. The DNA for the CDR3 is TGTGCCAGCAGCCAAGATTGGAAGGACAGCCTTAACTATGGCTACACCTTC. This encodes CASSQDWKDSLNYGYTF.

The CDR3 sequence is CASSPRGREAFF. The CDR3 bases are TGTGCCAGCAGCCCTAGGGGCCGGGAAGCTTTCTTT. The V gene is TRBV12-3 or TRBV12-4, the J gene TRBJ1-1; D perhaps matches TRBD1 (5 bases). Trimming removed 6 bases from V and 8 bases from J, with 13 bases in between. The CDR3 consists of 12 residues.

This chain connects TRBV9 to TRBJ1-2, with TRBD1 matching 8 bases. From germline, CDR1 is SGDLS and CDR2 YYNGEE. V was pared by 5 bases and J by 5 bases, with 8 bases of the junction left unmatched. The CDR3 is made up of 14 amino acids. This CDR3 reads CASSEDRDGYGYTF. CDR3 sequence (DNA): TGTGCCAGCAGTGAGGACAGGGATGGGTATGGCTACACCTTC.